This TCR beta chain was obtained from a study of regulatory T cells in long-lasting Graves disease (dated by TCRdb to 2020 to 2023). About the full investigation: Antithyroid drugs had been taken for less than 3 months by newly diagnosed Graves' disease patients. Persistent Graves' disease patients were compared with newly diagnosed Graves' disease patients by peripheral blood TCR sequencing and RNA sequencing. The study was registered as a clinical trial and conducted in China. A total of around 35 samples underwent TCR sequencing, from around 13 patients with persistent Graves' disease and 20 or so patients with newly diagnosed Graves' disease.

Libraries were constructed by multiplex PCR. The sample was run on an Illumina HiSeq 4000. iRepertoire HTBI primers and Arm-PCR amplification of CDR3 regions were used to construct TCR beta libraries. Before sequencing, the PCR products underwent gel purification. In the source study's methods: Across samples, about 63 TRBV and 15 or so TRBJ segments were identified and used for gene usage analysis of CDR3 amino acid clonotypes. COPE and FqMerger were used to merge the filtered high-quality paired reads into contigs. BLAST was used to align contigs to IMGT TRBV, TRBD and TRBJ reference genes, with CDR3 defined following IMGT. Highly expanded clones were defined as clonotypes with a frequency above 0.1%. Repertoire diversity was measured by Shannon entropy, and V-J evenness by the Gini coefficient. A clonotype was considered public if more than one individual shared it. TCRdb itself trimmed the public reads at Q25 with fastp, ran MiXCR and retained productive beta chains. Each CDR3 protein gets just one entry, which takes the most common genes and DNA from the rows behind it. Clone size and V and J calls follow TCRdb, not the original study. The sample table lists 550,000 to 650,000 distinct CDR3 sequences, around 16% of them with a count of one. More than 10% of the sample belongs to the ten largest clones.

V loses 5 bases, J loses 3 bases, and the germline ends lie 11 bases apart. CDR1 and CDR2 (SNHLY, FYNNEI) derive from the germline V gene. The CDR3 holds 14 amino acids from the cysteine to the phenylalanine. Solely the CDR3 DNA is kept, with 42 bases framed from the first base. This clonotype was seen at least ten times. Its cognate antigen has yet to be identified. Base qualities were left out, and no much larger clone turns up one base away. Findings and caveats that apply to the study as a whole: Sequencing and analysis were limited to the TCR beta chain. Persistent patients shared more public clonotypes among themselves (around 3,000) than newly diagnosed patients did (about 900). The authors acknowledged the small sample size as a limitation that may reduce accuracy. Preferential use of TRBV28, TRBJ1-2 and TRBJ2-5 was observed in persistent disease, whereas TRBV20-1 and TRBJ2-1 were favored in newly diagnosed disease. Because the primary lesion, thyroid tissue, could not be accessed, the study looked at peripheral blood alone. Lower TCR Shannon entropy and fewer highly expanded clones were observed in persistent Graves' disease patients than in newly diagnosed patients, which suggested clonal expansion.

This sample's time point label indicates: newly diagnosed GD, antithyroid drugs for less than 3 months. For both TCR sequencing and RNA sequencing, RNA was extracted from PBMCs using TRIzol. The diagnosis of Graves' disease followed American Thyroid Association guidelines. The patients came from an endocrinology department in Xi'an, China. Each patient gave 7 to 9.5 milliliters of peripheral blood, collected in an EDTA anticoagulant tube. PBMCs were isolated by Ficoll Paque Plus density gradient separation without further T cell sorting. RNA quality was checked with an Agilent 2100 Bioanalyzer and agarose gel, and concentration with a NanoDrop 2000. The data also belong to a second study, concerning T cells in Graves' hyperthyroidism and ophthalmopathy. The second investigation adds: Graves' hyperthyroidism was defined as stable when no progression to ophthalmopathy occurred over 18 months of follow-up. The hyperthyroidism patients were between 18 and 65 years old and newly diagnosed, with a disease duration of less than 2 months. Any patient with an uncontrolled infection, another autoimmune disease, pregnancy or lactation was excluded. Diagnoses were established on the basis of clinical symptoms, serum thyroxine and TRAb, thyroid ultrasound, and orbital computed tomography. The first round of RT-PCR for the TCR CDR3 was performed with the HTBI primer set and the Qiagen OneStep RT-PCR kit. Most expanded thyroid clonotypes (frequency above 0.001) were also found in blood, which suggests that blood repertoires may mirror thyroid immune responses. A model built on a 13 V-J signature distinguished ophthalmopathy from stable hyperthyroidism, reaching about 88% sensitivity and 81.08% specificity in cross-validation and 80%/75% in testing. In validation, progression to ophthalmopathy was predicted by the model with more than 65% sensitivity and just over 72% specificity, a median of approximately 6.5 months before onset. TCR V-J signatures able to tell the groups apart were searched for in a discovery cohort of 95 to 100 patients, of whom fewer than 45 had Graves' ophthalmopathy and 57 had stable Graves' hyperthyroidism. Whether ophthalmopathy could be predicted prospectively was tested in an independent validation cohort made up of 18 to 20 hyperthyroidism patients plus 17 patients who later progressed to ophthalmopathy. The 100 discovery patients were divided at random into training and test sets in a 7:3 ratio. Thyroid tissue and blood T-cell repertoires from six Graves' hyperthyroidism patients were also compared in the study. Once sampling was done, hyperthyroidism patients were given methimazole at a starting dose of 30 mg daily, whereas ophthalmopathy patients were given high-dose intravenous methylprednisolone. Libraries were constructed in a second round of multiplex PCR, after which size selection and purification were carried out. Libraries were sequenced paired-end with 100 bp reads on an Illumina HiSeq2000. SOAPnuke was used to process the raw data, removing reads that contained adapters or uncalled bases, had a mean Phred below 15, or lacked an exact match to the constant primer or identifier. COPE v1.2.5 was used to merge high-quality paired reads, and clonotypes were defined as unique nucleotide sequences. MiTCR v1.1 was used to align the clonotypes against IMGT TRBV, TRBD and TRBJ reference segments. The analysis was restricted to V-J combinations with a frequency above 0.0001, which together covered 99% to 99.2% of the repertoires. A TCS score was defined as the ratio of F50 (clonal expansion) to E x V (chaos), with BLOSUM62-based TCRdist applied between CDR3 peptides within each V-J. Welch's t-statistics and random forest reduced 450 to 600 V-J features to 13, which were used in a naive Bayes classifier (R e1071). Sample size was not statistically predetermined, and investigators were not blinded to group allocation. According to the paper, TCR Vbeta CDR3 sequencing was carried out on 120 to 150 peripheral blood samples, which came from over 40 ophthalmopathy, approximately 78 hyperthyroidism and approximately 17 progressor patients.

This TCR came from a man aged 18-30 years with Graves disease. Donor details come from another sample of the same person, matched by shared clones. The sequencing used peripheral blood mononuclear cells (PBMCs), collected at new diagnosis, from a patient treated with antithyroid drugs. The receptor chain draws on TRBV2 and TRBJ1-5; no D gene is confidently identified. CDR3 loop: CASSLGMNNQPQHF. The DNA sequence follows: TGTGCCAGCAGTTTGGGGATGAACAATCAGCCCCAGCATTTT.